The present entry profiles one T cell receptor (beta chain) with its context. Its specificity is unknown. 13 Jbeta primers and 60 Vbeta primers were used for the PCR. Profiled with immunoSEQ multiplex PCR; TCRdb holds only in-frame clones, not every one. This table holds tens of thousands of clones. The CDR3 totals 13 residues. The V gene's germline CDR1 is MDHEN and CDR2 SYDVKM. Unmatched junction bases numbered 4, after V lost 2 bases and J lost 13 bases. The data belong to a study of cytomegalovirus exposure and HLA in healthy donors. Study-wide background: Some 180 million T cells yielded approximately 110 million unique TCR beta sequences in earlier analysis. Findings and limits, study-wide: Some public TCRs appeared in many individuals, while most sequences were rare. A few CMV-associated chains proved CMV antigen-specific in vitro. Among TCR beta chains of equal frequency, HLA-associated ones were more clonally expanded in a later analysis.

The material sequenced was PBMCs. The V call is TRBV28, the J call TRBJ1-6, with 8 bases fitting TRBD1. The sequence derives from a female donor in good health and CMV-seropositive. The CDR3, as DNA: TGTGCCAGCAGTTTAGGATACAGGGGGCCCCTCCACTTT. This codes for CASSLGYRGPLHF.